The 28 T cell receptor beta chains below were found in one sample sequenced in a study of human T cells and chemical hapten exposure. Time point given: patch test 3, about 24 weeks after DPC sensitization. Sample treatment: therapeutic diphenylcyclopropenone sensitization with weekly scalp DPC. TCRdb analysed the RACE reads with MiXCR anew, one entry per CDR3 protein. The sample includes over 55,000 distinct CDR3 sequences, approximately 13% of them seen just once. Specimen: whole blood, collected in connection with sensitization to the hapten diphenylcyclopropenone (DPC). Receptors originate from a man between 25 and 39 years old with alopecia areata. Some clones in this sample may be carry-over from other donors' samples.

This clonotype was counted at least ten times. J is TRBJ2-1 and V is TRBV9; perhaps TRBD2 as D (5 bases). This CDR3 comprises 15 residues. V shed 4 bases and J shed 0 bases, with 11 bases lying between them. Germline V gene data show CDR1 as SGDLS and CDR2 as YYNGEE. The chain's CDR3 is CASSPEGSSYNEQFF. For the CDR3, the DNA is TGTGCCAGCAGCCCAGAGGGATCCTCCTACAATGAGCAGTTCTTC.

The genes are TRBV5-4 and TRBJ1-1, with D unresolved. The V end lost 0 bases, the J end lost 6 bases, and 6 bases lay between the germline ends. The CDR3 loop spans 12 amino acids. The germline CDR1 and CDR2 sequences are SGHNT and YYREEE (reference sequence). CDR3 DNA: TGTGCCAGCAGCTTGGATACAGCTGAAGCTTTCTTT. It yields the protein CASSLDTAEAFF.

The V and J genes are TRBV7-9 and TRBJ1-5, with D hard to call. CDR1 is SEHNR and CDR2 is FQNEAQ in the germline V gene (reference sequence). V gave up 1 base and J gave up 4 bases, with 8 bases separating them. CDR3 length: 14 residues. The CDR3 nucleotides read TGTGCCAGCAGCTTAGGGCAGACGAATCAGCCCCAGCATTTT. Translating gives CASSLGQTNQPQHF.

The rearrangement joins TRBV4-3 to TRBJ1-2; D gene unclear. The CDR3 has 14 amino acids. Trimming stripped 5 bases from V and 0 bases from J, with 10 bases between. Germline CDR1 is LGHNA and CDR2 is YSLEER. The CDR3 DNA follows: TGCGCCAGCAGCTCACTGGGTACTAACTATGGCTACACCTTC. This translates into CASSSLGTNYGYTF.

This clonotype appeared a few times. The chain has TRBV20-1 and TRBJ1-5; TRBD1 matches 9 bases. The CDR3 runs 20 residues. From germline, CDR1 is DFQATT and CDR2 SNEGSKA (reference sequence). V shed 1 base, J shed 5 bases, and the junction held 21 bases outside the gene matches. CDR3 residues: CSARGPIPRPGTGLYQPQHF. The CDR3 coding sequence is TGCAGTGCTAGAGGACCGATACCCCGCCCCGGGACAGGGCTTTATCAGCCCCAGCATTTT.

Only a few counts were recorded for this clonotype. The rearrangement uses TRBV3-1 and TRBJ1-2; 11 bases match TRBD1. The CDR3 spans 14 residues. Germline values: CDR1 LGHDT, CDR2 YNNKEL (reference sequence). Unmatched junction bases numbered 1, after V lost 3 bases and J lost 4 bases. The CDR3 DNA reads as TGTGCCAGCAGCCAGGGACAGGGGGTCTATGGCTACACCTTC. Encoded protein: CASSQGQGVYGYTF.

DNA for the CDR3: TGTGCCAGCAGCCCACCGGACAGGGCTCCCTACGAGCAGTACTTC. Translating gives CASSPPDRAPYEQYF. The chain has TRBV3-1 and TRBJ2-7; 8 bases fit TRBD1. Trimming at V came to 4 bases and at J to 2 bases, leaving 7 bases not matched to a gene. The CDR3 is 15 residues long. Germline CDR1 is LGHDT and CDR2 is YNNKEL (reference sequence).

This clonotype was seen many times. The rearrangement joins TRBV12-3 or TRBV12-4 to TRBJ2-7, with a tentative D call TRBD2 (6 bases). Trimming pared 3 bases from V and 2 bases from J, leaving 35 bases between. CDR3 length: 22 amino acids. The CDR3 DNA is TGTGCCAGCAGTTTCCCCCAGGTGTGGAGGGGATCGGGGATTCCGTCTACCTACGAGCAGTACTTC. Residues: CASSFPQVWRGSGIPSTYEQYF.

This clonotype was counted ten times or more. This rearrangement joins TRBV3-1 to TRBJ2-6, with D possibly matching TRBD2 (6 bases). This CDR3 region has 17 residues. Per germline, CDR1 LGHDT and CDR2 YNNKEL (reference sequence). V was shortened by 7 bases and J by 1 base, with 17 bases between the two germline ends. CDR3 sequence (DNA): TGTGCCAGCACCCCGGCGGCGGGGAGGTCTGGGGCCAACGTCCTGACTTTC. It translates to CASTPAAGRSGANVLTF.

The genes are TRBV5-1 and TRBJ1-1; 9 positions match TRBD1. The germline CDR1 and CDR2 sequences are SGHRS and YFSETQ. This CDR3 is built from 13 residues. Losses at the gene ends were 7 bases for V and 6 bases for J; bases not matched to a gene: 7. The CDR3 loop is CASALQGAAEAFF. The CDR3 DNA follows: TGCGCCAGCGCTCTACAGGGGGCTGCTGAAGCTTTCTTT.

This clonotype was counted ten times or more. This chain joins TRBV5-5 and TRBJ1-5, with D unclear. The germline V and J ends were trimmed by 0 bases and 3 bases, with 22 bases remaining between them. CDR3 length: 19 residues. The germline gives CDR1 SGHKS, CDR2 YYEKEE (reference sequence). CDR3 protein: CASSLEGTRWSVDNQPQHF. The CDR3 DNA follows: TGTGCCAGCAGCTTGGAGGGAACGAGATGGAGTGTGGACAATCAGCCCCAGCATTTT.

This clonotype has ten or more counts. The chain joins TRBV12-3 or TRBV12-4 to TRBJ1-2; D perhaps matches TRBD1 (6 bases). Trimming removed 5 bases at V and 0 bases at J, with 10 bases between. The CDR3 has 14 amino acids. The CDR3 loop is CASSTGPANYGYTF. The CDR3, as DNA: TGTGCCAGCAGTACAGGGCCCGCTAACTATGGCTACACCTTC.

Comments on this clonotype: A single base separates this from a much larger clone, so it may be a read error. The chain has TRBV28 and TRBJ2-3, with TRBD1 as a possible D gene (6 bases). CDR1 and CDR2 from the germline V gene are MDHEN and SYDVKM. CDR3 length: 15 residues. The CDR3 spells CAGSLSRGPTDTQYF. The DNA of the CDR3 is TGTGCCGGCAGTTTATCCAGGGGCCCCACAGATACGCAGTATTTT.

This clonotype was observed a few times. The V and J genes are TRBV5-1 and TRBJ2-2; tentatively, D is TRBD1 (5 bases). The CDR3 spans 17 residues. Germline CDR1 and CDR2: SGHRS and YFSETQ. The V end was cut by 1 base, the J end by 2 bases, with 15 bases between. The CDR3 sequence: CASSLSREAINTGELFF. The CDR3 nucleotides read TGCGCCAGCAGCTTGTCCAGGGAAGCGATAAACACCGGGGAGCTGTTTTTT.

There are a few counts of this clonotype. The chain couples TRBV18 to TRBJ1-1; TRBD1 agrees at 9 bases. CDR1 and CDR2 (germline): KGHSH, LQKENI. J gave up 4 bases and V 2 bases, and 14 bases lay outside the gene matches. The CDR3 spans 18 residues. The CDR3 coding sequence is TGTGCCAGCTCACCAAGGGGACAGGGCCGCGGAAGATCCACTGAAGCTTTCTTT. Translated: CASSPRGQGRGRSTEAFF. The full variable domain, with the rest looked up from reference TRBV18 and TRBJ1-1, is NAGVMQNPRHLVRRRGQEARLRCSPMKGHSHVYWYRQLPEEGLKFMVYLQKENIIDESGMPKERFSAEFPKEGPSILRIQQVVRGDSAAYFCASSPRGQGRGRSTEAFFGQGTRLTVV.

This clonotype showed up many times. This chain joins TRBV11-2 and TRBJ2-1; tentatively, D is TRBD1 or TRBD2 (5 bases each). Looked up from germline, CDR1 is SGHAT and CDR2 is FQNNGV. The CDR3 sequence is 17 residues long. V lost 3 bases, J lost 0 bases, and 15 bases lay in between. This chain's CDR3 is CASSFSAPGSSYNEQFF. The CDR3 DNA reads TGTGCCAGCAGCTTTTCCGCTCCAGGGAGCTCCTACAATGAGCAGTTCTTC.

This rearrangement joins TRBV5-1 to TRBJ1-1, with D hard to call. The V gene lost 1 base and the J gene lost 6 bases, with 13 bases spanning the gap. The CDR3 is made up of 14 amino acids. From germline, CDR1 is SGHRS and CDR2 YFSETQ. The CDR3 loop is CASSLQSLTSEAFF. CDR3 bases: TGCGCCAGCAGCTTGCAGTCACTGACCTCTGAAGCTTTCTTT.

The V gene is TRBV10-3, the J gene TRBJ2-7, with D possibly TRBD1 on 5 matching bases. The CDR3 has 12 amino acids. The V end was cut by 7 bases, the J end by 2 bases, with 9 bases between. Germline V CDR1 and CDR2: ENHRY, SYGVKD. The CDR3: CAITDTAYEQYF. The CDR3 DNA sequence: TGTGCCATCACGGACACAGCCTACGAGCAGTACTTC.

V gene TRBV29-1 combines with J gene TRBJ2-4, with D uncertain. The ends were cut back, 6 bases at V and 1 base at J, with 16 bases in the middle. The germline CDR1 and CDR2 sequences are SQVTM and ANQGSEA. This CDR3 has 15 residues. The CDR3 protein is CSVELLSDAKNIQYF. The DNA of the CDR3 is TGCAGCGTCGAGTTGCTATCCGACGCCAAAAACATTCAGTACTTC.

The DNA of the CDR3 is TGCAGTGCTTCTCCCGCCCGGGACAGGGTTCGCTCCTACGAGCAGTACTTC. It yields the protein CSASPARDRVRSYEQYF. The genes are TRBV20-1 and TRBJ2-7, with 9 bases identical to TRBD1. The trim removed 5 bases at V and 0 bases at J, leaving 14 bases unmatched. Per the germline V gene, CDR1 is DFQATT and CDR2 is SNEGSKA (reference sequence). This CDR3 region has 17 residues.

This clonotype was detected ten times or more. The chain links TRBV5-1 to TRBJ2-7, with D tentatively TRBD2 (5 bases). V was trimmed by 4 bases and J by 4 bases, leaving 18 bases between them. Germline lookup yields CDR1 SGHRS and CDR2 YFSETQ. CDR3 length: 15 residues. The CDR3 bases are TGCGCCAGCAGCCTCGTAGCGCCTCGATATTACGAGCAGTACTTC. Amino acid sequence: CASSLVAPRYYEQYF.

This clonotype was seen many times. The chain employs TRBV6-4 and TRBJ1-1; D not resolved. V shed 4 bases and J shed 11 bases, with 17 bases lying between them. CDR1 and CDR2 from the germline V gene are MRHNA and SNTAGT. The CDR3 runs 13 residues. CDR3: CASSAGPLQRAFF. The CDR3 region has the DNA TGTGCCAGCAGTGCCGGGCCCCTTCAGCGGGCTTTCTTT.

This clonotype was recorded many times. V gene TRBV6-2 or TRBV6-3 combines with J gene TRBJ2-3; D may be TRBD1 (6 bases). Germline V gene data show CDR1 as MNHEY and CDR2 as SVGEGT. The CDR3 runs to 16 residues. Deletions cut 2 bases from V and 6 bases from J, with 18 bases between. The CDR3 coding sequence is TGTGCCAGCAGTTACCGAAGCGGCAGGGGAAGGGATACGCAGTATTTT. Residues: CASSYRSGRGRDTQYF.

This clonotype was recorded a few times. The CDR3 DNA reads as TGTGCCAGCAGCGTGATGGGACCAGAGACCCAGTACTTC. Translated: CASSVMGPETQYF. The chain is built from TRBV9 and TRBJ2-5; D could derive from TRBD1 or TRBD2 (5 bases each). Trimming left V 2 bases short and J 4 bases short, with 9 bases between. CDR3 length equals 13 residues. Germline loops: CDR1 SGDLS, CDR2 YYNGEE.

There are a few counts of this clonotype. The rearrangement joins TRBV27 to TRBJ1-2, with 9 bases aligning to TRBD1. This CDR3 is built from 15 residues. Germline values: CDR1 MNHEY, CDR2 SMNVEV (reference sequence). The V gene end was trimmed by 1 base and the J gene end by 4 bases; junction bases not matched to a gene: 4. The chain's CDR3 is CASSLLQGATYGYTF. The DNA for the CDR3 is TGTGCCAGCAGTTTATTACAGGGGGCCACCTATGGCTACACCTTC.

There are a few counts of this clonotype. The V gene is TRBV12-3 or TRBV12-4, the J gene TRBJ1-2; maybe TRBD1 (5 bases). The CDR3 totals 15 residues. Trimming shortened V by 6 bases and J by 8 bases, and 22 bases separated the two germline ends. The CDR3 region is CASRTGGTHTAGYTF. The CDR3 nucleotides read TGTGCCAGCAGGACCGGGGGGACTCATACCGCGGGCTACACCTTC.

The J gene is TRBJ2-7, the V gene TRBV5-4; 8 bases align to TRBD2. This CDR3 is built from 15 residues. Germline V gives CDR1 SGHNT, CDR2 YYREEE (reference sequence). With 4 bases clipped from V and 6 bases from J, the junction kept 12 bases outside the gene matches. CDR3 coding DNA: TGTGCCAGCAGCCCGGCGGGGGGAACCCTAGCCGAGCAGTACTTC. This encodes CASSPAGGTLAEQYF.

V gene TRBV4-1 combines with J gene TRBJ1-1; no definite D call. The germline V gene has CDR1 MGHRA and CDR2 YSYEKL. The CDR3 totals 14 residues. Trimming left V 2 bases short and J 0 bases short, with 7 bases between. CDR3 nucleotides: TGCGCCAGCAGCCAAACTGGACTGAACACTGAAGCTTTCTTT. Encoded protein: CASSQTGLNTEAFF.